The clone carrying this T cell receptor (beta chain) has only a few counts. Its target is not known. The data were obtained in a study of T cells in Graves' hyperthyroidism and ophthalmopathy. Study observations and caveats: Ophthalmopathy, as predicted by the model, came a median approximately 5.9 months after the prediction.

Germline-derived CDR1 and CDR2 are MGHRA and YSYEKL. Trimming at V came to 9 bases and at J to 6 bases, leaving 5 bases not matched to a gene. The CDR3 loop spans 12 amino acids. Hyperthyroidism of Graves' type that showed no ophthalmopathy progression within 18 months was stable. Lactation, pregnancy, other autoimmune disease or uncontrolled infection excluded patients. From RNA transcripts, TCR beta CDR3 regions were amplified. HTBI primers drove first-round RT-PCR of the TCR CDR3. TCRdb re-called the multiplex PCR reads through MiXCR, storing one row per CDR3 protein. The sample yields around 180,000 distinct CDR3 sequences, 15% to 20% seen once.

This clonotype originated in a woman between 50 and 59 years old with Graves' hyperthyroidism. The gene calls are TRBV4-1 and TRBJ2-7; 10 bases align to TRBD1. The sequenced sample was blood. CDR3 sequence (DNA): TGCGCCAGTGGGGGACAGGGGAGCGAGCAGTACTTC. Residues: CASGGQGSEQYF.